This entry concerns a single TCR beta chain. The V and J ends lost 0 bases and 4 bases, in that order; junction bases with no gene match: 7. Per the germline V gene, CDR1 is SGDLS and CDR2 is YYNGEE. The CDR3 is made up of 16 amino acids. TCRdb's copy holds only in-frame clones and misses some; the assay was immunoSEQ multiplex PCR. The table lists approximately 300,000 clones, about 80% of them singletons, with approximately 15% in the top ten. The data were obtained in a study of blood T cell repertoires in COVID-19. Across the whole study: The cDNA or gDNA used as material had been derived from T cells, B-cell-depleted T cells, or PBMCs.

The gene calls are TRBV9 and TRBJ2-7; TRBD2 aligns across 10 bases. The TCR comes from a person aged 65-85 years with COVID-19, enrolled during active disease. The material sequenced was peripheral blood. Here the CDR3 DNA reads TGTGCCAGCAGCGTAGGTCTTCTAGCGGGAGTTTACGAGCAGTACTTC. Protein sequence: CASSVGLLAGVYEQYF.